This T cell receptor beta chain was profiled in a study of shared clonotypes between healthy human individuals (dated by TCRdb to the early 2020s). Regarding the study in general: The cohort included three men and a couple of women between 18 and 49 years of age. To estimate repertoire size and how much clonotype sharing occurs between individuals, the study deeply sequenced the blood TCR repertoires of roughly 5 healthy adults. Between about 0.9 and 10 billion PBMCs per donor were obtained by leukapheresis. For each donor, three plates each were used for CD4 naive and CD4 memory, two plates were used for CD8 naive, and one plate was used for CD8 memory. Different laboratories and diverse techniques were used to prepare libraries and sequence TCR repertoires, to increase sequencing depth and limit assay-specific biases. Results the study describes overall, beyond this receptor: Roughly 5.2% of naive CD4, roughly 3.6% of naive CD8, around 2.3% of memory CD4, and around 0.4% of memory CD8 clonotypes were shared across four donors. Incomplete sequencing was indicated by rarefaction of sorted-subset datasets, despite the large sequencing depth. Only blood was sampled, and tissue TCR repertoires likely differ from those in blood. The genetic and exposure-history diversity represented was limited by the small number of donors. Estimated clonotype richness was generally larger for naive than for memory subsets. Compared with non-shared clonotypes, clonotypes shared by all four sorted-subset donors had higher generation probabilities. Pairwise subsampling indicated that sequencing depth was expected to affect the degree of clonotype sharing among donors.

Trimming takes 4 bases off V and 4 bases off J; junction bases not matched to a gene: 3. The germline V gene encodes CDR1 SGDLS and CDR2 YYNGEE. From the cysteine up to the phenylalanine, the CDR3 has a length of 14 residues. Only the CDR3 region is kept as DNA, spanning 42 bases read in frame from base 1. Of note for this clone: No antigen is known for it. Base qualities are not provided; no much larger clone lies one nucleotide away. The sample holds other DNA sequences that translate to the same CDR3.

TCR CDR3 regions were amplified from genomic DNA by multiplex PCR using the deep immunoSEQ assay. Extracted genomic DNA from each cell subset was distributed evenly across all wells of several immunoSEQ 96-well plates, and each plate was treated as a replicate. For sorted subsets, roughly 200 ng of genomic DNA, equivalent to roughly 30,000 T cell genomes, went into each replicate PCR. The purified libraries were quantified using a Qubit 3.0 fluorometer, sized with a Bioanalyzer 2100, and then quantified again using the KAPA Library Quantification kit. Each immunoSEQ 96-well plate was sequenced on its own single-read 150-cycle Illumina NextSeq 550 flow cell. The paper's data handling went like this. Because the immunoSEQ output included only junctional sequences and no quality scores, the filtering could not be the same as the filtering used for full-length reads. To assign V/J genes and CDR3, sequences were annotated against IMGT germline references using PyIR, a Python wrapper for IgBLAST v1.9. Any read was removed if the V/J assignment was weak (E-value above 1e-6), the CDR3 was missing, or the read contained stop codons, out-of-frame junctions, or ambiguous translated residues. A V3J clonotype was defined by an identical inferred V gene, J gene, and CDR3 amino acid sequence. Percentage overlap between repertoires was calculated by dividing the number of shared unique clonotypes by the size of the smaller repertoire. RTK rarefaction, the Chao1 estimator, and Recon v2.1 estimates of unobserved clonotypes were used to assess repertoire richness. For all TCRbeta clonotypes obtained by the gDNA method from a few donors, generation probabilities were computed with OLGA. Not all clones reach the TCRdb copy of this immuneACCESS table, which keeps in-frame sequences only. Checked studies attribute under half of the gap to unresolved V genes and leave the rest unexplained. V and J calls and clone size are given by that table; D and trimming were obtained from the DNA. Counted in this sample were 740,000 or so clones; 60% to 75% of them appeared once. The leading ten clones occupy 1.5% to 2% of the sample.

The donors were healthy, HIV-negative adults with no recently reported acute infections or vaccinations. Every donor was a Caucasian adult living in Nashville, Tennessee, USA. CD4+ T cells were enriched by magnetic negative selection, after which naive cells were positively selected on CD45RA and the negative fraction was taken as the memory subset. Blood was obtained by leukapheresis, after which PBMCs were separated by Ficoll-Histopaque density gradient centrifugation and cryopreserved in liquid nitrogen vapor phase. Purity and quantity of every magnetically sorted T cell population were checked by analytical flow cytometry. Genomic DNA was isolated from every sorted fraction and measured by UV absorbance on a Nanodrop 2000c.

The receptor comes from a woman aged 25 to 45 in good health. The sequence joins TRBV9 to TRBJ2-3, and TRBD2 matches 10 of the central bases. Source material: memory CD4+ T cells sorted from blood. The sample's cell subset or site label is to be understood as: CD45RA-negative fraction. The CDR3 has the sequence CASSLAGGSDTQYF. The base sequence is TGTGCCAGCAGCTTAGCGGGAGGATCAGATACGCAGTATTTT.